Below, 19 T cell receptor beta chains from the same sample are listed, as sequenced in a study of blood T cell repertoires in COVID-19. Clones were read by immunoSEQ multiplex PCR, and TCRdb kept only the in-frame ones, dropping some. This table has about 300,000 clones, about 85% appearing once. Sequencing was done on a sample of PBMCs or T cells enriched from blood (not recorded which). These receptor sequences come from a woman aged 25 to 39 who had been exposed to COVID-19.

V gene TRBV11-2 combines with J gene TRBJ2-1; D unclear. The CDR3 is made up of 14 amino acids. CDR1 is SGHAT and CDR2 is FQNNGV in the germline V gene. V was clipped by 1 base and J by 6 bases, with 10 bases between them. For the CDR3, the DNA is TGTGCCAGCAGCTTAGTACTCTTCGCCAATGAGCAGTTCTTC. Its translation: CASSLVLFANEQFF.

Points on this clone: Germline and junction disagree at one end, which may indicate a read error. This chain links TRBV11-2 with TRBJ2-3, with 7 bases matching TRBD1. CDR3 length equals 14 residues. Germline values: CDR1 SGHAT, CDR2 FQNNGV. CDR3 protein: CASSIDRDTDTQYF. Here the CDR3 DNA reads TGTGCCAGCAGCATAGACAGGGACACAGATACGCAGTATTTT. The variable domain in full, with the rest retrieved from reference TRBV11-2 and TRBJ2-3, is EAGVAQSPRYKIIEKRQSVAFWCNPISGHATLYWYQQILGQGPKLLIQFQNNGVVDDSQLPKDRFSAERLKGVDSTLKIQPAKLEDSAVYLCASSIDRDTDTQYFGPGTRLTVL.

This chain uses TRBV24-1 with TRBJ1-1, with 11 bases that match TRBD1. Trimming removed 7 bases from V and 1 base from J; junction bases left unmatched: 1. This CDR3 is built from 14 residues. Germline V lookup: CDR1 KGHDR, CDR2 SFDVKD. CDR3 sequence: CATRDRGPNTEAFF. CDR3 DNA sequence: TGTGCCACCAGGGACAGGGGGCCGAACACTGAAGCTTTCTTT.

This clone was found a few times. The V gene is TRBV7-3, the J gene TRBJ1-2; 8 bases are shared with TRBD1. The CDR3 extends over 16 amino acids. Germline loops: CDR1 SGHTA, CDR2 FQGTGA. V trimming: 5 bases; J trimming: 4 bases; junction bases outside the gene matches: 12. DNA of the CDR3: TGTGCCAGCAGCCCCCCCTCTCCGGACAGGGCCTATGGCTACACCTTC. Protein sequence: CASSPPSPDRAYGYTF. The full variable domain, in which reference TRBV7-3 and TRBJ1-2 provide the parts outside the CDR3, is GAGVSQTPSNKVTEKGKYVELRCDPISGHTALYWYRQSLGQGPEFLIYFQGTGAADDSGLPNDRFFAVRPEGSVSTLKIQRTERGDSAVYLCASSPPSPDRAYGYTFGSGTRLTVV.

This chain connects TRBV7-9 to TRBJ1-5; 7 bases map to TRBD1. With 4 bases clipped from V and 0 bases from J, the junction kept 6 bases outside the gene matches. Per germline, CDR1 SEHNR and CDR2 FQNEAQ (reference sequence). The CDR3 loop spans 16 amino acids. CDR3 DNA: TGTGCCAGCAGCTCGGGGACAGTCTATAGCAATCAGCCCCAGCATTTT. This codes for CASSSGTVYSNQPQHF.

The chain's CDR3 is CASSLGLAGYEQYF. Here the CDR3 DNA reads TGTGCCAGTAGTCTAGGACTAGCTGGCTACGAGCAGTACTTC. The gene calls are TRBV19 and TRBJ2-7; TRBD2 aligns across 8 bases. CDR3 size: 14 residues. V dropped 5 bases and J dropped 3; count of bases not matched to a gene: 6. CDR1 LNHDA and CDR2 SQIVND come from the germline V gene (reference sequence).

In DNA form, the CDR3 reads TGTGCCAGCAGCTTAAACGGGCGGGAGTCGGAGACCCAGTACTTC. Its protein product is CASSLNGRESETQYF. The gene calls are TRBV11-1 and TRBJ2-5; TRBD2 aligns across 7 bases. The length of the CDR3 is 15 residues. The germline CDR1 and CDR2 sequences are SGHAT and FQDESV (reference sequence). With V trimmed by 2 bases and J by 5 bases, 8 bases remained unmatched.

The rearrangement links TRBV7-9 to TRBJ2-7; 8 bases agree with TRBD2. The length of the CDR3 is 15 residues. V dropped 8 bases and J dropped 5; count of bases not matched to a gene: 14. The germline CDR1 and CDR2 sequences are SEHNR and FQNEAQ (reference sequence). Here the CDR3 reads CASGMEAGVRDEQYF. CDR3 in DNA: TGTGCCAGCGGCATGGAAGCGGGAGTGCGGGACGAGCAGTACTTC.

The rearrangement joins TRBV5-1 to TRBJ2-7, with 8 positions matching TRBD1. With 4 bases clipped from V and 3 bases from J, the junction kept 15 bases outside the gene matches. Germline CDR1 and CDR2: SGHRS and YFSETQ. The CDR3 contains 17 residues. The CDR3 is CASSTRTGSGRFYEQYF. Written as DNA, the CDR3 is TGCGCCAGCAGCACGAGGACAGGGTCGGGCAGATTCTACGAGCAGTACTTC.

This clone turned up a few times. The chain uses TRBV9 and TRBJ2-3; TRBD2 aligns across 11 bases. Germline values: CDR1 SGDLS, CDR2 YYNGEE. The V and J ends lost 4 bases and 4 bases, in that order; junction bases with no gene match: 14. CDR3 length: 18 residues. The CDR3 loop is CASSPLRMGLAVADTQYF. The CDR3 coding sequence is TGTGCCAGCAGCCCGCTCCGGATGGGACTAGCGGTGGCAGATACGCAGTATTTT.

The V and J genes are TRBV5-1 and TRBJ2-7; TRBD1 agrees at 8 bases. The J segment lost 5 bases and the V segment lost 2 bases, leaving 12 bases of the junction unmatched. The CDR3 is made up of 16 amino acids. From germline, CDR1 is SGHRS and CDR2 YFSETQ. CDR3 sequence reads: CASSLGTGQGLHEQYF. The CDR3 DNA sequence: TGCGCCAGCAGCTTAGGGACAGGACAGGGACTCCACGAGCAGTACTTC.

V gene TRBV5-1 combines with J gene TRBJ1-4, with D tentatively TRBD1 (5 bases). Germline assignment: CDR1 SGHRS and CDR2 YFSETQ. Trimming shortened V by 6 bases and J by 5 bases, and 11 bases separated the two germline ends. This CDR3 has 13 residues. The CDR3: CASTTGKNEKLFF. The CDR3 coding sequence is TGCGCCAGCACTACAGGAAAGAATGAAAAACTGTTTTTT.

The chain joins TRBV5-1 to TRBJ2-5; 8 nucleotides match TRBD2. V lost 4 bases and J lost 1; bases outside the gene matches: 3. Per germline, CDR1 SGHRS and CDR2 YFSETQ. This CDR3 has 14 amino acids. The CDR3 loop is CASSPGTSQETQYF. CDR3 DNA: TGCGCCAGCAGCCCCGGGACTAGCCAAGAGACCCAGTACTTC.

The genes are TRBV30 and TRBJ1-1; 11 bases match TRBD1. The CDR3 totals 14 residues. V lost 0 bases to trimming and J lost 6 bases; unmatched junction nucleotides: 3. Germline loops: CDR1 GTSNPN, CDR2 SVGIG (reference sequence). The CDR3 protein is CAWSVLGQGAEAFF. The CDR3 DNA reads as TGTGCCTGGAGTGTATTGGGACAGGGGGCTGAAGCTTTCTTT. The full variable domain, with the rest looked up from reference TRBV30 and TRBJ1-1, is SQTIHQWPATLVQPVGSPLSLECTVEGTSNPNLYWYRQAAGRGLQLLFYSVGIGQISSEVPQNLSASRPQDRQFILSSKKLLLSDSGFYLCAWSVLGQGAEAFFGQGTRLTVV.

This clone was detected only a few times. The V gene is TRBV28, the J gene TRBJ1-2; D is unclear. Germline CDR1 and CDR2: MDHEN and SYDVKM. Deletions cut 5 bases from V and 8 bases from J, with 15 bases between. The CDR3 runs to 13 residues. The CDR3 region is CASSGPGVGGYTF. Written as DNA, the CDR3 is TGTGCCAGCAGTGGGCCGGGAGTTGGGGGCTACACCTTC.

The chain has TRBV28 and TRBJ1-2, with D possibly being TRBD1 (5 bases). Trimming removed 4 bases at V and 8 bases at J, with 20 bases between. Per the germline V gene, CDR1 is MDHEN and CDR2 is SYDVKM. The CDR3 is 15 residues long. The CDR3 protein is CASSSDGTPLGGYTF. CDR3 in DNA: TGTGCCAGCAGTTCGGACGGGACTCCCCTTGGGGGCTACACCTTC.

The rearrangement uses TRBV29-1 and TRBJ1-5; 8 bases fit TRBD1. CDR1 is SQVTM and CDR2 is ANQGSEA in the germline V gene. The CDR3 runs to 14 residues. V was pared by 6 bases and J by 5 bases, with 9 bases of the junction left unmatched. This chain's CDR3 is CSVGGQGLDQPQHF. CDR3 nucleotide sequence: TGCAGCGTCGGTGGACAGGGCTTGGATCAGCCCCAGCATTTT.

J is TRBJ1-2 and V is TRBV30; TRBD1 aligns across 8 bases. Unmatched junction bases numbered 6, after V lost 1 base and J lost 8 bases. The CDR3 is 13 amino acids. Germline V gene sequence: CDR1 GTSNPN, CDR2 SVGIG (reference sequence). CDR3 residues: CAWSEGQGGGYTF. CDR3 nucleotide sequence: TGTGCCTGGAGTGAAGGACAGGGCGGCGGCTACACCTTC.

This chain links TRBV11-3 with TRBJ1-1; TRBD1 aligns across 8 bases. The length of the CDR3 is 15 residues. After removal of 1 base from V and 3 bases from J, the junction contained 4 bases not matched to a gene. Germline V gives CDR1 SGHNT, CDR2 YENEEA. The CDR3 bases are TGTGCCAGCAGCTTAGGGACAGGGCAACACACTGAAGCTTTCTTT. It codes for CASSLGTGQHTEAFF.